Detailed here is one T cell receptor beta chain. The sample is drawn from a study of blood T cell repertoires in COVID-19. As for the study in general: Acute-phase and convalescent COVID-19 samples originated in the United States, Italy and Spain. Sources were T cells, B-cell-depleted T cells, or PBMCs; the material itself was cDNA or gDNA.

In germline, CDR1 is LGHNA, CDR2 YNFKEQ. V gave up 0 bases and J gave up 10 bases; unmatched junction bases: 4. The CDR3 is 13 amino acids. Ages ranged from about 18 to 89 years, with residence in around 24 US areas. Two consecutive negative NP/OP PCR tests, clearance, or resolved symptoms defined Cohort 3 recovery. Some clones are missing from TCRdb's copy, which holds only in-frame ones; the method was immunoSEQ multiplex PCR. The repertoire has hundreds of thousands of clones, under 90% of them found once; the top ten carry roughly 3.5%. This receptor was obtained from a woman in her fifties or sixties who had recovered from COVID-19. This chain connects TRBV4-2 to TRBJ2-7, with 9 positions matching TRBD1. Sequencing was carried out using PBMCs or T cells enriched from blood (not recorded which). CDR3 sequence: CASSQDRGQGQYF. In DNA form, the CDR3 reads TGTGCCAGCAGCCAAGATAGGGGACAGGGTCAGTACTTC.